The 25 T cell receptor beta chains given below trace back to one sample, sequenced in a study of T cells after yellow fever vaccination. TCRdb fed the 5' RACE reads into MiXCR, producing one record per CDR3 protein. This sample has 99,000 or so distinct CDR3 sequences, with under 6.5% found just once. The sample in question was CD8+ T cells sorted from PBMCs, obtained 10 days after the yellow fever booster vaccination. All receptors derive from a man between 18 and 29 years old who received the YFV17D yellow fever vaccine.

V and J are TRBV25-1 and TRBJ1-1; tentative D call: TRBD1 (6 bases). Germline CDR1 MGHDK, CDR2 SYGVNS. The V gene lost 4 bases and the J gene lost 5 bases, with 14 bases spanning the gap. The CDR3 contains 14 residues. CDR3 sequence (DNA): TGTGCCAGCAGTGGGCAGGGGATGAGGACTGAAGCTTTCTTT. It specifies CASSGQGMRTEAFF.

This clonotype was recorded many times. V is TRBV6-2 or TRBV6-3 and J is TRBJ2-1, with D uncertain. Germline V gene lookup returns CDR1 MNHEY and CDR2 SVGEGT. The CDR3 is made up of 14 amino acids. Trimming shortened V by 8 bases and J by 2 bases, and 13 bases separated the two germline ends. The CDR3 is CASERGRAYNEQFF. CDR3 DNA: TGTGCCAGCGAGCGTGGCCGGGCCTACAATGAGCAGTTCTTC.

This clonotype has only a few counts. The chain combines TRBV6-2 or TRBV6-3 with TRBJ2-1; the D is unclear. The V end lost 5 bases, the J end lost 13 bases, and 18 bases lay between the germline ends. Looked up from germline, CDR1 is MNHEY and CDR2 is SVGEGT. This CDR3 spans 13 amino acids. The CDR3 loop is CASSRPSGFVQFF. Here the CDR3 DNA reads TGTGCCAGCAGTCGCCCGTCTGGTTTCGTCCAGTTCTTC.

The gene calls are TRBV3-1 and TRBJ2-1; tentatively, D is TRBD2 (6 bases). This CDR3 spans 16 amino acids. Trimming stripped 6 bases from V and 8 bases from J, with 23 bases between. Looked up from germline, CDR1 is LGHDT and CDR2 is YNNKEL (reference sequence). This CDR3 reads CASSGLLRAGLDEQFF. The CDR3 DNA follows: TGTGCCAGCAGTGGGCTTCTTAGGGCGGGGTTGGATGAGCAGTTCTTC.

The rearrangement joins TRBV12-3 or TRBV12-4 to TRBJ1-4; tentatively, D is TRBD1 (6 bases). The V end lost 1 base, the J end lost 7 bases, and 10 bases lay between the germline ends. The CDR3 is made up of 14 amino acids. CDR3 in DNA: TGTGCCAGCAGTTTAGGGGGGGCCGGTGAAAAACTGTTTTTT. Amino acids: CASSLGGAGEKLFF.

In this sample, this clonotype turned up many times. The V and J genes are TRBV7-6 and TRBJ1-2, with D hard to call. CDR3 length: 13 residues. Germline assignment: CDR1 SGHVS and CDR2 FNYEAQ. V gave up 6 bases and J gave up 2 bases, with 10 bases separating them. CDR3 protein: CASSSTENYGYTF. Written as DNA, the CDR3 is TGTGCCAGCAGTTCTACAGAGAACTATGGCTACACCTTC.

The chain joins TRBV12-3 or TRBV12-4 to TRBJ2-3; D is uncertain. The CDR3 runs to 14 residues. Trimming removed 2 bases at V and 0 bases at J, with 6 bases between. The DNA of the CDR3 is TGTGCCAGCAGTTTATGGTCTAGCACAGATACGCAGTATTTT. It specifies CASSLWSSTDTQYF.

V gene TRBV25-1 combines with J gene TRBJ2-5; the D gene is possibly TRBD2 (5 bases). There are 13 residues in the CDR3. V lost 5 bases, J lost 5 bases, and 12 bases lay in between. Germline assignment: CDR1 MGHDK and CDR2 SYGVNS. Here the CDR3 reads CASSLGIQETQYF. For the CDR3, the DNA is TGTGCCAGCAGTCTCGGGATTCAGGAGACCCAGTACTTC.

This clonotype was detected many times. J is TRBJ2-3 and V is TRBV4-2, with D maybe TRBD2 (6 bases). The CDR3 is 14 amino acids. Germline V CDR1 and CDR2: LGHNA, YNFKEQ. Deletions cut 1 base from V and 1 base from J, with 6 bases between. CDR3: CASSQGGGTDTQYF. The CDR3 DNA reads as TGTGCCAGCAGCCAAGGCGGGGGCACAGATACGCAGTATTTT.

This clonotype was observed a handful of times. V gene TRBV3-1 combines with J gene TRBJ2-3; D unresolved. Looked up from germline, CDR1 is LGHDT and CDR2 is YNNKEL (reference sequence). V was clipped by 1 base and J by 6 bases, with 14 bases between them. This CDR3 has 15 residues. The CDR3, as DNA: TGTGCCAGCAGCCAAGGAGGTACCCAAGGGGATACGCAGTATTTT. It yields the protein CASSQGGTQGDTQYF.

The sample holds a few counts of this clonotype. The chain carries TRBV4-1 and TRBJ2-7; 9 nucleotides line up with TRBD1. V shed 2 bases and J 3 bases; nucleotides not matched to a gene: 5. The CDR3 totals 15 residues. Germline values: CDR1 MGHRA, CDR2 YSYEKL. The CDR3 DNA reads TGCGCCAGCAGCCAACGCGGGACAGGGATCTACGAGCAGTACTTC. This codes for CASSQRGTGIYEQYF.

The chain employs TRBV29-1 and TRBJ2-5; no clear D gene. This CDR3 contains 12 residues. From germline, CDR1 is SQVTM and CDR2 ANQGSEA. Trimming took off 7 bases at V and 2 bases at J, with 11 bases between the two ends. This chain's CDR3 is CSAGLDQETQYF. The CDR3 DNA reads as TGCAGCGCTGGGTTGGATCAAGAGACCCAGTACTTC.

The chain links TRBV6-5 to TRBJ1-2, with D unclear. CDR3 size: 16 residues. CDR1 and CDR2 (germline): MNHEY, SVGAGI. Trimming stripped 2 bases from V and 6 bases from J, with 19 bases between. In DNA, the CDR3 is TGTGCCAGCAGTTACAACTCGCCGGGCGGGCTAAATGGCTACACCTTC. Protein sequence: CASSYNSPGGLNGYTF.

This chain joins TRBV6-2 or TRBV6-3 and TRBJ2-1, with 8 bases fitting TRBD2. Looked up from germline, CDR1 is MNHEY and CDR2 is SVGEGT. The CDR3 is 13 residues long. V lost 5 bases and J lost 10; bases outside the gene matches: 7. This chain's CDR3 is CASSQGTSGEQFF. The CDR3 bases are TGTGCCAGCAGTCAAGGGACTAGTGGGGAGCAGTTCTTC.

This clonotype has only a few counts. The DNA for the CDR3 is TGTGCCAGCAGCTTATTAGCGGGGGGTGGCACAGATACGCAGTATTTT. Amino acid sequence: CASSLLAGGGTDTQYF. This chain connects TRBV7-2 to TRBJ2-3; 10 bases agree with TRBD2. There are 16 residues in the CDR3. Germline CDR1 and CDR2: SGHTA and FQGNSA. V gave up 2 bases and J gave up 1 base; unmatched junction bases: 3.

There are a few counts of this clonotype. The chain carries TRBV15 and TRBJ2-3; 9 positions agree with TRBD1. V shed 5 bases and J 6 bases; nucleotides not matched to a gene: 9. Germline values: CDR1 LNHNV, CDR2 YYDKDF (reference sequence). The CDR3 has 15 residues. CDR3 sequence: CATSGSDRGRDTQYF. CDR3 nucleotide sequence: TGTGCCACCAGCGGCTCGGACAGGGGAAGGGATACGCAGTATTTT.

This clonotype was counted a few times. The rearrangement links TRBV5-5 to TRBJ1-6; perhaps TRBD1 as D (5 bases). CDR3 length: 17 amino acids. The germline gives CDR1 SGHKS, CDR2 YYEKEE (reference sequence). Trimming cost V 1 base and J 1 base, with 12 bases left between them. CDR3 nucleotides: TGTGCCAGCAGCTTGTACGGGACGGGGTCCTATAATTCACCCCTCCACTTT. Protein product: CASSLYGTGSYNSPLHF.

At least ten counts were recorded for this clonotype. The J gene is TRBJ2-1, the V gene TRBV20-1; D is undetermined. Trimming stripped 0 bases from V and 0 bases from J, with 6 bases between. The CDR3 totals 14 residues. Germline V gives CDR1 DFQATT, CDR2 SNEGSKA (reference sequence). CDR3 DNA sequence: TGCAGTGCTAGAGATAGGACCTCCTACAATGAGCAGTTCTTC. Translated: CSARDRTSYNEQFF.

There are a few counts of this clonotype. The V and J genes are TRBV5-6 and TRBJ2-1; D ambiguous. The CDR3 sequence is 14 residues long. Germline-derived CDR1 and CDR2 are SGHDT and YYEEEE. The germline V and J ends were trimmed by 3 bases and 8 bases, with 15 bases remaining between them. CDR3 bases: TGTGCCAGCAGCTCGGTGGAAAGGCTTGATGAGCAGTTCTTC. It codes for CASSSVERLDEQFF.

The V gene is TRBV7-6, the J gene TRBJ1-1; 8 bases agree with TRBD1. The CDR3 is 17 residues long. Germline loops: CDR1 SGHVS, CDR2 FNYEAQ. The V gene end was trimmed by 4 bases and the J gene end by 1 base; junction bases not matched to a gene: 11. CDR3 region: CASSSRLMDRENTEAFF. CDR3 bases: TGTGCCAGCAGCTCTCGCCTTATGGACAGGGAGAACACTGAAGCTTTCTTT.

The sample holds many counts of this clonotype. The genes are TRBV4-2 and TRBJ2-3, with D possibly being TRBD2 (5 bases). The CDR3 is made up of 16 amino acids. CDR1 and CDR2 from the germline V gene are LGHNA and YNFKEQ. The ends were cut back, 0 bases at V and 2 bases at J, with 12 bases in the middle. This CDR3 is CASSQEAGLVTDTQYF. In nucleotides, the CDR3 is TGTGCCAGCAGCCAAGAGGCAGGACTCGTCACAGATACGCAGTATTTT.

This clonotype occurred a few times. This CDR3 is CASSPWGRGEYNSPLHF. The CDR3 DNA sequence: TGTGCCAGCAGCCCCTGGGGCAGAGGGGAGTATAATTCACCCCTCCACTTT. The V gene is TRBV7-8, the J gene TRBJ1-6, with D possibly being TRBD1 (5 bases). The V gene lost 5 bases and the J gene lost 4 bases, with 18 bases spanning the gap. The germline V gene encodes CDR1 SGHVS and CDR2 FQNEAQ. This CDR3 is 17 amino acids long. Full variable domain (missing parts from reference TRBV7-8 and TRBJ1-6): GAGVSQSPRYKVAKRGQDVALRCDPISGHVSLFWYQQALGQGPEFLTYFQNEAQLDKSGLPSDRFFAERPEGSVSTLKIQRTQQEDSAVYLCASSPWGRGEYNSPLHFGNGTRLTVT.

This clonotype turned up a few times. CDR3: CASSPGTSSADTQYF. In nucleotides, the CDR3 is TGTGCCAGCAGCCCCGGGACCTCTAGTGCAGATACGCAGTATTTT. The rearrangement uses TRBV9 and TRBJ2-3, with D perhaps given as TRBD1 or TRBD2 (5 bases each). CDR1 is SGDLS and CDR2 is YYNGEE in the germline V gene. The CDR3 runs to 15 residues. Trimming cost V 4 bases and J 4 bases, with 16 bases left between them.

The chain uses TRBV11-1 and TRBJ2-6; unclear D gene. V lost 4 bases and J 0 bases, leaving 4 bases between the germline ends. This CDR3 is 14 amino acids long. Germline-derived CDR1 and CDR2 are SGHAT and FQDESV (reference sequence). The CDR3 loop is CASSYFSGANVLTF. In DNA, the CDR3 is TGTGCCAGCAGCTATTTCTCTGGGGCCAACGTCCTGACTTTC.

This clonotype was counted a few times. This chain connects TRBV7-2 to TRBJ2-1; D unclear. The CDR3 consists of 15 residues. Trimming removed 5 bases at V and 6 bases at J, with 17 bases between. Germline V gene data show CDR1 as SGHTA and CDR2 as FQGNSA. CDR3 region: CASSPKGDGFNEQFF. The CDR3 region has the DNA TGTGCCAGCAGCCCTAAGGGCGACGGGTTCAATGAGCAGTTCTTC.